This T cell receptor (beta chain) was sequenced in a study of cytomegalovirus exposure and HLA in healthy donors (dated by TCRdb to 2015 to 2018). For context, the study as a whole: An earlier analysis of some 550 of the donors reported 250 to 300 Gb of sequence data and some 100 million unique TCR beta sequences from 150 million to 200 million T cells. Because of strong linkage in the cohort, roughly five DR-DQ haplotypes were treated as single units for association and clustering. A later genetic analysis took genome-wide SNP genotypes for about 65% of the 666 donors and used that subset as a discovery cohort. Along with the approximately 650-subject first cohort, a separate validation cohort of over a hundred different subjects was used. Rather than drawing on any new phenotypic data, the later analysis identified candidate immune exposures from TCR beta sequences and the way those sequences occurred across donors. All discovery cohort repertoires had been generated using a single sequencing platform. An early release covering about 600 HLA-typed donors comprised approximately 300 gigabases of sequencing data and 65 million to 100 million unique TCR sequences. High-throughput TCR immunosequencing, statistical association of individual TCRs with disease status, and machine learning were combined to predict cytomegalovirus infection status. Donor age, sex, ethnicity and CMV serostatus were collected together with the repertoire data. The genetic ancestry cluster associated with self-reported Caucasian donors included over 65% of the 398 genotyped donors. The study was designed to test whether signatures of past pathogen exposure could be identified by cataloging public T cell receptors. In a later analysis, previously published TCR beta repertoires from 500 to 750 donors were re-analyzed and high-resolution HLA genotyping was added so that TCR occurrence patterns could be studied. To decide whether each TCR beta V gene segment behaved as functional or pseudogenic, an earlier analysis of some 570 of the donors relied on high-throughput TCR beta sequencing. The number of typed donors differed by locus: about 620-640 for A, B, C, DRB1 and DQB1; some 500 for DQA1; 600 to 610 for DPA1; and roughly 450 for DPB1. The T cell repertoires of around 730 subjects were profiled by immunosequencing and related to cytomegalovirus serostatus. Among some 400 genotyped donors of the cohort, an average of around 250,000 unique TCR beta nucleotide sequences was sequenced per donor, of which roughly 17% were non-productive. Both class I and class II loci were covered by HLA typing, at four-digit resolution.

Reading from cysteine to phenylalanine, the CDR3 counts 15 amino acids. Left in the record is the CDR3 DNA by itself, 45 bases read in frame from the first base. The junction carries 10 bases between V and J, which are trimmed by 0 bases and 4 bases respectively. Sequences SGHNT (CDR1) and YYREEE (CDR2) are obtained from the germline V gene (reference sequence). In the case of this clone: Its antigen is currently not known. No base-level quality is on record; no much larger clone is a single base apart.

The cohort comprised several hundred healthy bone marrow donors. Cohort members were all nominally healthy when sampled, although unrecorded immune exposures were likely present. The donor tested CMV seropositive and was one of the 289 seropositive cohort members. Each donor provided a peripheral blood sample, and peripheral blood mononuclear cells were used for TCR beta sequencing. The Qiagen DNeasy Blood Extraction Kit was used to extract genomic DNA from the blood cell samples. The protocol used for the library was the immunoSEQ multiplex PCR assay. The multiplex PCR relied on a mix of 60 forward primers for TCR Vbeta segments and 13 reverse primers for TCR Jbeta segments. The CDR3 region of rearranged TCR beta genes was amplified from genomic DNA with a multiplex PCR assay. The amplified TCR beta libraries were sequenced on the Illumina HiSeq System as 87-base-pair reads. In the original analysis: Across the roughly 600 repertoires, a later analysis counted 78 million or so unique TCR beta chains, roughly 11 million of which were shared by at least two donors. Raw reads were error-corrected and collapsed into unique sequences by a nearest-neighbor algorithm in which closely related sequences were merged to remove PCR and sequencing errors. V, D and J gene segments were assigned by aligning CDR3 sequences to IMGT reference sequences. For a sequence to be retained, a match of at least six nucleotides was required to both a V gene segment and a J gene segment. Rearrangements were called productive when the CDR3 lacked stop codons and stayed in frame with V and J; all others were non-productive. CDR3 was defined according to IMGT convention as the region running from the second conserved V-encoded cysteine to the conserved J-encoded phenylalanine. The earlier analysis of about 590 of the donors excluded sequences that lacked an unambiguous match to a single V gene segment. An earlier analysis of fewer than 750 of the donors called V segments functional above 56.7% productive rearrangements and segregating when the between-donor standard deviation exceeded 5%. A statistical classification framework was built for diagnosing cytomegalovirus status from the catalog of TCR beta chain sequences. V and J gene assignment, in a later analysis, came from comparing TCR nucleotide sequences with IMGT/GENE-DB human TR gene sequences. A later analysis assigned CDR3 sequences and most-parsimonious VDJ recombination scenarios with the TCRdist pipeline. In a later analysis, each TCR beta chain was defined by its CDR3 amino acid sequence together with its V-gene family, and reads lacking a unique V-gene family were excluded. A later analysis removed roughly 590 highly shared, low-generation-probability nucleotide sequences to deal with suspected cross-contamination and a sequencing artifact. In a later analysis, a clonal expansion index for each public chain was calculated from normalized within-repertoire ranks of inferred template counts. In a later analysis, generation probabilities were computed using a VDJ recombination model fitted to out-of-frame rearrangements, and the results were checked against IGoR. Hypergeometric tests were used in a later analysis to score TCR-TCR, TCR-HLA and TCR-CMV co-occurrence, with a repertoire-size bias correction applied to the TCR pairs. In a later analysis, false discovery rates were estimated by permuting HLA or CMV assignments 20 times. In a later analysis, co-occurring TCRs were grouped using DBSCAN, and TCRdist sequence similarity was added for clustering within HLA-allele-positive subsets. Repertoires with fewer than 30,000 or more than 120,000 public chains were left out of co-occurrence clustering, as were a handful of repertoires with anomalous nucleotide sharing. This is the immuneACCESS table as TCRdb keeps it, with only in-frame sequences that have V and J called. A part of the clones is gone; compared with another copy, unresolved V genes explain less than half, and the rest is unexplained. D and trimming were read from the DNA, whereas the V and J calls and clone size are those reported in that table. The sample table shows 150,000 to 200,000 clones, and 70% to 80% are seen once. Clones ranked in the top ten supply less than 10% of the sample.

Results and caveats for the whole study, not just this receptor: Most CMV-associated TCR beta chains appeared to be HLA-restricted in a later analysis, and the HLA associations seemed to be driven largely by CMV exposure. CMV serostatus was the only immune exposure information available for the cohort. An earlier analysis of several hundred of the donors showed that most TCR beta V segments appeared in productive rearrangements either about 90% or about 30% of the time, which broadly matched IMGT annotations. A cluster of highly shared sequence variants was judged likely to represent a technical artifact of the sequencing pipeline. Presence/absence analyses assumed roughly uniform sequencing depth across donors, an assumption that may not hold. HLA typing was unavailable for some donors at each locus, so association tests used only the typed subset. In a later analysis, the rate of TCR association differed among HLA loci, with DRB1 alleles having the most associated TCRs and HLA-C alleles having the fewest. Assigning TCR associations to individual alleles was difficult when HLA alleles, especially DR and DQ, strongly co-occurred. In both the original and validation cohorts, the classifier was reported to diagnose cytomegalovirus status with high specificity and sensitivity. The study listed 150 to 200 TCR beta chains as associated with cytomegalovirus. A later analysis reported that several top co-occurrence clusters appeared linked to parvovirus B19, influenza, CMV and Epstein-Barr virus. Specific HLA alleles were associated with 15,000 to 20,000 TCR beta sequences at a false discovery rate of 0.05 in a later analysis. In a later genetic analysis, fewer N-insertions in productive TCRs were reported among donors in an Asian-associated ancestry cluster than the approximately 670-donor mean. V-gene and J-gene trimming of TCR beta chains was associated with a missense DCLRE1C variant in a later genetic analysis, and the association was replicated in an independent cohort. The cohort was sequenced for TCR beta chains only, and without alpha or paired-chain data the features that could be detected were limited. The authors suggested that the approach could potentially be generalized to other disease states and immunological phenotypes. Because the 87-base-pair reads could not distinguish some IMGT-functional V segments, including TRBV6-2 and TRBV6-3, those segments were excluded. Because counts were too low, seventeen rarely observed V segments, including chromosome 9 orphons, were left out of the earlier analysis of approximately 500 of the donors. Correlated functional status among segregating V segments might be attributable to linkage disequilibrium, but an unknown experimental factor could not be ruled out. A further reported finding was that TCR beta sequences accurately predicted the HLA-A and HLA-B alleles for most subjects in the first cohort. A later analysis found that HLA-associated TCR beta chains were more clonally expanded and had lower generation probabilities than equally common non-associated chains. In vitro tests confirmed that a few of the cytomegalovirus-associated TCR beta chains recognize cytomegalovirus antigens. Most TCR sequences were observed very rarely across donors, whereas some public TCRs were present in many individuals.

The V and J segments used are TRBV5-4 and TRBJ1-4; perhaps TRBD1 is the D gene, with 5 bases matching. The receptor comes from a man aged 18 to 35 in good health and CMV-seropositive. The sample comprised PBMCs. The CDR3 protein is CASSLAQGYNEKLFF. Read as DNA, the sequence is TGTGCCAGCAGCTTGGCGCAGGGATATAATGAAAAACTGTTTTTT.